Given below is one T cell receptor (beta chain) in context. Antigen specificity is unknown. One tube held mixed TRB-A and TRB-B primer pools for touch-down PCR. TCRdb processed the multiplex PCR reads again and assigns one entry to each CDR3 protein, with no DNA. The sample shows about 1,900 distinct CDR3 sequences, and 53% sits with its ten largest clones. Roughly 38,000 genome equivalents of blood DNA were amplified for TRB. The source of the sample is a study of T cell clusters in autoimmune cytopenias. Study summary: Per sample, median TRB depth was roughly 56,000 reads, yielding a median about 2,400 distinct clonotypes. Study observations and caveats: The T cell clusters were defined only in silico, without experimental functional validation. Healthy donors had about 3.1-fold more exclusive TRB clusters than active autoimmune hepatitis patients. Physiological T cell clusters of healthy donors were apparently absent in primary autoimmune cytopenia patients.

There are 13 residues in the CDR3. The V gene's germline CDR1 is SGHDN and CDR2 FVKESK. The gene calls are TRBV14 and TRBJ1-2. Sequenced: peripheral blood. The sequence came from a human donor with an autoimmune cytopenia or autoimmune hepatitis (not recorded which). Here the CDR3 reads CASSPTSAHGYTF.